This TCR beta chain originates from a study of cytomegalovirus exposure and HLA in healthy donors. Regarding the study as a whole: A later analysis reported that several of the most significant clusters appeared to be linked to common viral pathogens, among them Epstein-Barr virus.

CDR1 SGHTA and CDR2 FQGNSA come from the germline V gene. The V end lost 1 base, the J end lost 6 bases, and 8 bases lay between the germline ends. This CDR3 spans 13 amino acids. In its sample, this clone was seen a few times. What it binds is not known. The PCR employed 60 Vbeta primers together with 13 Jbeta primers. Method: immunoSEQ multiplex PCR; TCRdb's copy keeps in-frame clones and lacks some. The data hold 100,000 to 150,000 clones, with about 9.2% observed a single time. Sequencing was carried out using PBMCs. The chain employs TRBV7-2 and TRBJ2-3; D is undetermined. The clonotype originates from a middle-aged woman in good health and CMV-seropositive. The CDR3 region has the DNA TGTGCCAGCAGCTTAGTGATCGGGGATACGCAGTATTTT. Its translation is CASSLVIGDTQYF.